The text below deals with one T cell receptor beta chain. In the original workflow: By means of reference gene primer amplification, nucleated cell counts were estimated. The data were produced by immunoSEQ multiplex PCR, yet TCRdb's version contains in-frame clones alone and is incomplete. V and J calls and clone size are copied from that table; D and trimming were computed from the DNA. The sample shows 150,000 to 180,000 clones, approximately 85% of them seen only once. Seattle participants joined during active infection and were tracked over time. This sample stems from a study of blood T cell repertoires in COVID-19. Study summary: Sources were T cells, B-cell-depleted T cells, or PBMCs; the material itself was cDNA or gDNA.

The CDR3 is 15 residues long. V gave up 5 bases and J gave up 6 bases; unmatched junction bases: 7. Germline V CDR1 and CDR2: SGHTA, FQGNSA. This chain uses TRBV7-2 with TRBJ1-4, with 9 bases that match TRBD1. The receptor was derived from a man between 60 and 75 years old with COVID-19, enrolled during active disease. Material: peripheral blood. The CDR3 DNA sequence: TGTGCCAGCAGCGCCCCGGGACAGGGTTATGAAAAACTGTTTTTT. This sequence encodes CASSAPGQGYEKLFF.